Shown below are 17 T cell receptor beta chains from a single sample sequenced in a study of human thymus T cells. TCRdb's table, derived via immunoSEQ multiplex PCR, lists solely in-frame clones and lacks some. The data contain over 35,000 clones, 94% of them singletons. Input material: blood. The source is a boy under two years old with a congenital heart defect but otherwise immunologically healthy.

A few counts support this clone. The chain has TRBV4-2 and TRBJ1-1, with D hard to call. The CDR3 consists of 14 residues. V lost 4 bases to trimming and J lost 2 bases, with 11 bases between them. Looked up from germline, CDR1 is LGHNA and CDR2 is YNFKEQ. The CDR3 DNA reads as TGTGCCAGCAGCCGAATGGACGGAAACACTGAAGCTTTCTTT. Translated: CASSRMDGNTEAFF.

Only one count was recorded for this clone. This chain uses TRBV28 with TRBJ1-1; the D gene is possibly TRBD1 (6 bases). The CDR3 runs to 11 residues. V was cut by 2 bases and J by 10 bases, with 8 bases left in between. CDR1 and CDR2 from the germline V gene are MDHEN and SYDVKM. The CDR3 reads CASSLGTRAFF. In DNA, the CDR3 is TGTGCCAGCAGTTTAGGGACAAGAGCTTTCTTT.

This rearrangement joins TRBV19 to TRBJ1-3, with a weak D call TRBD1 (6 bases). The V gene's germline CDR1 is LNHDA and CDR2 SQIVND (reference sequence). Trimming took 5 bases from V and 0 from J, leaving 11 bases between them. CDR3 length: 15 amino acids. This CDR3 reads CASSVGQNSGNTIYF. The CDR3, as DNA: TGTGCCAGTAGTGTCGGACAGAACTCTGGAAACACCATATATTTT.

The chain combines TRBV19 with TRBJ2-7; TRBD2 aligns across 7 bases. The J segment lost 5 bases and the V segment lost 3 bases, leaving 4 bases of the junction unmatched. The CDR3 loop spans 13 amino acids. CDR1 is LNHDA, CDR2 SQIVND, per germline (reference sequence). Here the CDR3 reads CASSIGLVNEQYF. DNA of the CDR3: TGTGCCAGTAGTATCGGACTAGTCAACGAGCAGTACTTC.

CDR3 bases: TGTGCCAGCAGCAATCGGGCGGGGGGGTTCCAAGAGACCCAGTACTTC. It specifies CASSNRAGGFQETQYF. J is TRBJ2-5 and V is TRBV21-1; no check of the table's D call, TRBD2, against the DNA was made. TRBV21-1 is an annotated pseudogene. This CDR3 is 16 amino acids long.

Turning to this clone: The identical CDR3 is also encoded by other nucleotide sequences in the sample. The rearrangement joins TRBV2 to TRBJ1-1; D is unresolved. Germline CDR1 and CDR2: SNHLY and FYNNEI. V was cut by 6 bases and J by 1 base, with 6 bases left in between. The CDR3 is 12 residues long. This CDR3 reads CASRAGNTEAFF. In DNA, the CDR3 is TGTGCCAGCAGAGCAGGGAACACTGAAGCTTTCTTT.

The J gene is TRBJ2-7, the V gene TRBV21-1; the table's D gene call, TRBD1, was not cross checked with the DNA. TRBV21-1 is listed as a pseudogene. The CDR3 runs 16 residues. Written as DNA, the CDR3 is TGTGCCAGCAGCAAAGAAGGGACAGGATACTTCTACGAGCAGTACTTC. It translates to CASSKEGTGYFYEQYF.

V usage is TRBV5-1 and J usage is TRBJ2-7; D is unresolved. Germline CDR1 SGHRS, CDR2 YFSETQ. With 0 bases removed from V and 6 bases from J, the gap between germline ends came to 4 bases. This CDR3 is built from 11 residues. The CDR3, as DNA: TGCGCCAGCAGCTTGGGGGGCGAGCAGTACTTC. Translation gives CASSLGGEQYF.

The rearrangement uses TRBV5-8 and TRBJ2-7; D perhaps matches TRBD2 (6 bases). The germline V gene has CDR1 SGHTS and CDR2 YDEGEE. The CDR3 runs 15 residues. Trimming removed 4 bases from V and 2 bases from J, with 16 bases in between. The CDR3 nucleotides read TGTGCCAGCAGCGCGCACCCGGGACTGACCTACGAGCAGTACTTC. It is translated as CASSAHPGLTYEQYF.

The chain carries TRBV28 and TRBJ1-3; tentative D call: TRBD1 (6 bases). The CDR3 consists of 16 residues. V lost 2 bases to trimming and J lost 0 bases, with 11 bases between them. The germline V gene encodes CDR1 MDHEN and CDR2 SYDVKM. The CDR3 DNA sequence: TGTGCCAGCAGTTTAGCCGGCAGGGGCTCTGGAAACACCATATATTTT. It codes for CASSLAGRGSGNTIYF.

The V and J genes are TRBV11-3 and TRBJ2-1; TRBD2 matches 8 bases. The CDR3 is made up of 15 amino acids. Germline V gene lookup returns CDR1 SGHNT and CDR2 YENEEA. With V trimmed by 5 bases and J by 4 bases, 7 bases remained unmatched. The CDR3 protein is CASSKSSGPYNEQFF. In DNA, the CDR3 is TGTGCCAGCAGCAAATCTAGCGGGCCATACAATGAGCAGTTCTTC.

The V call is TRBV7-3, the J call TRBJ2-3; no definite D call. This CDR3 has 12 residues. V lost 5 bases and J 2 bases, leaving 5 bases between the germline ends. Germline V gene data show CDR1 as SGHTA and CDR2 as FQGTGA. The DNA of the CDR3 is TGTGCCAGCAGCCCGTCCACAGATACGCAGTATTTT. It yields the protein CASSPSTDTQYF.

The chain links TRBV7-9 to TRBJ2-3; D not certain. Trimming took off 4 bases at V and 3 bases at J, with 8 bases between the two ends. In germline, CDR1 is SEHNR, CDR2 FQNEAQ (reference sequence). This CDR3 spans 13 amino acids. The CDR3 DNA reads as TGTGCCAGCAGCTCTTTCAGGACAGATACGCAGTATTTT. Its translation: CASSSFRTDTQYF. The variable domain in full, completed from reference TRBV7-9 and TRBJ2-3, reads DTGVSQNPRHKITKRGQNVTFRCDPISEHNRLYWYRQTLGQGPEFLTYFQNEAQLEKSRLLSDRFSAERPKGSFSTLEIQRTEQGDSAMYLCASSSFRTDTQYFGPGTRLTVL.

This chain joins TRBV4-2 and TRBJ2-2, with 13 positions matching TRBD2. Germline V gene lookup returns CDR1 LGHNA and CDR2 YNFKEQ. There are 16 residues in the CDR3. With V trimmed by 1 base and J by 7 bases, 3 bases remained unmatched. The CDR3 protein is CASSQGTSGGGGELFF. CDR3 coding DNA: TGTGCCAGCAGCCAAGGGACTAGCGGGGGAGGCGGGGAGCTGTTTTTT.

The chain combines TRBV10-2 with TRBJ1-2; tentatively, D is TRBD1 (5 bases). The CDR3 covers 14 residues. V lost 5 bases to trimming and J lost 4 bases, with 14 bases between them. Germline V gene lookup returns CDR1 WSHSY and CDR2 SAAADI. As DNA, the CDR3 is TGCGCCAGCAGTAACCTCGGGGACGGCTATGGCTACACCTTC. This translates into CASSNLGDGYGYTF.

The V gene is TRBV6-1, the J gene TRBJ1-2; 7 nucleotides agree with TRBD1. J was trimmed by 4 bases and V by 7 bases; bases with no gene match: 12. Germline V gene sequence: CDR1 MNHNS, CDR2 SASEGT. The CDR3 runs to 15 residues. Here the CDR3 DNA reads TGTGCCAGCACCCGAACGGGACAGACCTCCTATGGCTACACCTTC. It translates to CASTRTGQTSYGYTF.

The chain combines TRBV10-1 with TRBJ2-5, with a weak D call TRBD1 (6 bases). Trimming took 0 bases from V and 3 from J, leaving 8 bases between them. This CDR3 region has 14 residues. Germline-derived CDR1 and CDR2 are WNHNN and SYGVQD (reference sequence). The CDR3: CASSESGGKETQYF. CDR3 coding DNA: TGCGCCAGCAGTGAGTCAGGGGGAAAAGAGACCCAGTACTTC.